The next 20 T cell receptor beta chains were all read from a single sample in a study of STAT5B mutations in CD4+ large granular lymphocyte leukemia. This table comes from immunoSEQ multiplex PCR, and its TCRdb copy is limited to in-frame clones, with some not included. The table records about 35,000 clones, more than 75% of them present only once. The sample was CD4+ T cells from blood buffy coats. All receptors derive from a human donor in good health.

The J gene is TRBJ1-1, the V gene TRBV9; 7 bases fit TRBD1. V dropped 5 bases and J dropped 3; count of bases not matched to a gene: 10. This CDR3 is built from 15 residues. In germline, CDR1 is SGDLS, CDR2 YYNGEE. The CDR3 nucleotides read TGTGCCAGCAGTGGTATATTAACAGGGGACACTGAAGCTTTCTTT. This translates into CASSGILTGDTEAFF.

This clone was observed a few times. The genes are TRBV20-1 and TRBJ1-2; D unresolved. The CDR3 is 11 amino acids. The germline CDR1 and CDR2 sequences are DFQATT and SNEGSKA (reference sequence). The germline V and J ends were trimmed by 3 bases and 8 bases, with 10 bases remaining between them. CDR3 residues: CSASLVRGYTF. CDR3 nucleotides: TGCAGTGCTAGTTTGGTGAGGGGCTACACCTTC.

The chain recombines TRBV6-5 with TRBJ2-7; no firm D call. Looked up from germline, CDR1 is MNHEY and CDR2 is SVGAGI. The CDR3 is 13 amino acids. The V and J ends lost 7 bases and 0 bases respectively, with 10 bases between them. The CDR3: CASIPGNSYEQYF. The CDR3 nucleotides are TGTGCCAGCATTCCAGGAAACTCCTACGAGCAGTACTTC.

This clone has more than one count but fewer than ten. The CDR3 bases are TGCGCCAGCAGTGAAAACAGGGTTAGGGTTGGCTACACCTTC. Protein product: CASSENRVRVGYTF. This rearrangement joins TRBV10-2 to TRBJ1-2; maybe TRBD1 (6 bases). Germline V lookup: CDR1 WSHSY, CDR2 SAAADI. Deletions cut 3 bases from V and 7 bases from J, with 15 bases between. The CDR3 has 14 residues.

V usage is TRBV5-1 and J usage is TRBJ2-1; 10 bases map to TRBD2. This CDR3 is 15 amino acids long. Germline V gene sequence: CDR1 SGHRS, CDR2 YFSETQ. Trimming cost V 4 bases and J 10 bases; bases outside gene matches: 11. The CDR3 nucleotides are TGCGCCAGCAGCCGGATGGGGCTAGCGGGGGTGGAGCAGTTCTTC. Translating it yields CASSRMGLAGVEQFF.

The CDR3, as DNA: TGTGCCAGCAGCCTAAATAATTCACCCCTCCACTTT. Translation gives CASSLNNSPLHF. J is TRBJ1-6 and V is TRBV27; D uncertain. Germline CDR1 and CDR2: MNHEY and SMNVEV (reference sequence). The CDR3 is 12 residues long. Trimming cost V 6 bases and J 5 bases, with 5 bases left between them.

This chain links TRBV9 with TRBJ2-2; D uncertain. Germline values: CDR1 SGDLS, CDR2 YYNGEE. There are 15 residues in the CDR3. V was trimmed by 3 bases and J by 1 base, leaving 10 bases between them. For the CDR3, the DNA is TGTGCCAGCAGCGCCTTTTCGGGGAACACCGGGGAGCTGTTTTTT. Its protein product is CASSAFSGNTGELFF.

This rearrangement joins TRBV30 to TRBJ1-1; unclear D gene. The CDR3 is 13 residues long. V was pared by 2 bases and J by 0 bases, with 7 bases between. Germline V gives CDR1 GTSNPN, CDR2 SVGIG (reference sequence). CDR3 coding DNA: TGTGCCTGGAGTACGGGGATGAACACTGAAGCTTTCTTT. Translation gives CAWSTGMNTEAFF.

V and J are TRBV7-6 and TRBJ2-7; 10 positions agree with TRBD1. In germline, CDR1 is SGHVS, CDR2 FNYEAQ. The CDR3 consists of 14 residues. J lost 6 bases, V lost 1 base, and 3 bases had no gene match. The CDR3 here is CASSLGGQGLEQYF. CDR3 in DNA: TGTGCCAGCAGCTTAGGGGGACAGGGGCTCGAGCAGTACTTC.

This clone was seen a few times. The chain joins TRBV5-1 to TRBJ1-1; D not certain. V lost 5 bases, J lost 1 base, and 9 bases lay in between. The germline V gene encodes CDR1 SGHRS and CDR2 YFSETQ. The CDR3 runs 13 residues. CDR3 sequence reads: CASREQPNTEAFF. The CDR3 region has the DNA TGCGCCAGCAGGGAGCAGCCGAACACTGAAGCTTTCTTT.

This chain uses TRBV4-2 with TRBJ2-5; TRBD1 agrees at 11 bases. Germline CDR1 and CDR2: LGHNA and YNFKEQ. The CDR3 runs 16 residues. After removal of 4 bases from V and 0 bases from J, the junction contained 4 bases not matched to a gene. In DNA form, the CDR3 reads TGTGCCAGCAGCCTAGGGACAGGGGGGAACCAAGAGACCCAGTACTTC. Protein sequence: CASSLGTGGNQETQYF.

The sample holds one count of this clone. The chain carries TRBV19 and TRBJ2-5; D might be TRBD1 or TRBD2, each matching 5 bases. The germline V gene encodes CDR1 LNHDA and CDR2 SQIVND (reference sequence). The CDR3 has 17 amino acids. The V gene lost 3 bases and the J gene lost 0 bases, with 17 bases spanning the gap. The CDR3 reads CASSIKGSRVYQETQYF. The CDR3 DNA reads TGTGCCAGTAGTATCAAGGGGAGCAGAGTGTACCAAGAGACCCAGTACTTC.

V usage is TRBV7-9 and J usage is TRBJ1-3; D is unclear. Trimming stripped 1 base from V and 0 bases from J, with 13 bases between. CDR1 is SEHNR and CDR2 is FQNEAQ in the germline V gene (reference sequence). The CDR3 length is 17 residues. The CDR3, as DNA: TGTGCCAGCAGCTTAGGAAATGACGGTCTCTCTGGAAACACCATATATTTT. This translates into CASSLGNDGLSGNTIYF.

This CDR3 is CASSDRDRGAPNTEAFF. The CDR3 DNA is TGTGCCAGTAGTGACCGGGACAGGGGAGCCCCCAACACTGAAGCTTTCTTT. The chain carries TRBV19 and TRBJ1-1; the match to TRBD1 covers 10 bases. Looked up from germline, CDR1 is LNHDA and CDR2 is SQIVND (reference sequence). After removal of 5 bases from V and 2 bases from J, the junction contained 11 bases not matched to a gene. This CDR3 spans 17 amino acids.

This clone has a single count. DNA for the CDR3: TGCGCCAGCAGCTTCTTAGCGAACTCCTACGAGCAGTACTTC. Protein: CASSFLANSYEQYF. The chain recombines TRBV5-1 with TRBJ2-7; D may be TRBD2 (5 bases). The germline gives CDR1 SGHRS, CDR2 YFSETQ. The V and J ends lost 2 bases and 0 bases respectively, with 9 bases between them. The CDR3 runs to 14 residues.

This clone appeared a few times. J is TRBJ1-4 and V is TRBV30; TRBD1 is a possible D gene (6 bases). The germline V and J ends were trimmed by 8 bases and 10 bases, with 17 bases remaining between them. The CDR3 is made up of 12 amino acids. From germline, CDR1 is GTSNPN and CDR2 SVGIG (reference sequence). CDR3 region: CARGTGNGKLFF. In nucleotides, the CDR3 is TGTGCCCGGGGAACAGGGAACGGAAAACTGTTTTTT.

The rearrangement links TRBV6-4 to TRBJ1-1; D unresolved. This CDR3 has 13 residues. Germline CDR1 and CDR2: MRHNA and SNTAGT. The ends were cut back, 5 bases at V and 0 bases at J, with 7 bases in the middle. DNA for the CDR3: TGTGCCAGCAGTCAAACAGTGAACACTGAAGCTTTCTTT. It is translated as CASSQTVNTEAFF.

The sample holds one count of this clone. The chain uses TRBV5-1 and TRBJ2-7; 10 nucleotides agree with TRBD1. This CDR3 is built from 13 residues. The germline CDR1 and CDR2 sequences are SGHRS and YFSETQ. V lost 4 bases, J lost 6 bases, and 4 bases stayed unmatched. DNA for the CDR3: TGCGCCAGCAGCCCGACAGGGGGCGGCGAGCAGTACTTC. This translates into CASSPTGGGEQYF.

Here the CDR3 reads CASSLLSSYEQYF. The CDR3 nucleotides are TGTGCCAGCAGCCTCCTGAGCTCCTACGAGCAGTACTTC. V is TRBV6-5 and J is TRBJ2-7; D is unclear. Trimming took off 6 bases at V and 0 bases at J, with 9 bases between the two ends. Germline values: CDR1 MNHEY, CDR2 SVGAGI. The CDR3 loop spans 13 amino acids.

V is TRBV6-1 and J is TRBJ1-2; TRBD1 is a possible D gene (5 bases). Germline assignment: CDR1 MNHNS and CDR2 SASEGT. V dropped 8 bases and J dropped 1 base, with 17 bases sitting between them. The CDR3 is 15 amino acids. CDR3 sequence (DNA): TGTGCCAGCGTCCGGGACCCGACGGTTAACTATGGCTACACCTTC. It specifies CASVRDPTVNYGYTF.